This T cell receptor (beta chain) derives from a study of T-cell reconstitution after alpha-beta-depleted transplantation in children. Preparation of the TCRbeta library was carried out with unique molecular identifiers. TCRdb used MiXCR to reprocess the PCR reads, holding one entry per CDR3 protein. The sample comprises 550,000 to 800,000 distinct CDR3 sequences, 10% to 15% of which are singletons, and approximately 0.8% rests with the top ten. V shed 3 bases and J shed 0 bases, with 9 bases lying between them. CDR3 size: 15 residues. At least ten counts were recorded for this clonotype. What it recognizes is unknown. Study results and caveats: Diversity and T-cell counts at one year after transplant derived mostly from new T cells. Elevated TCRbeta diversity at day 60 was traced, in some patients, to surviving recipient T cells and thymic progenitors. Where alpha-beta T cells came from about two months after transplant was reportedly several hundred expanded graft clones.

The specimen comprised PBMCs, sampled before TCRalphabeta/CD19-depleted stem cell transplant. V is TRBV12-3 or TRBV12-4 and J is TRBJ2-1; no firm D call. The TCR was taken from a girl aged 2 to 10 with congenital amegakaryocytic thrombocytopenia, due to receive a stem cell transplant. Written as DNA, the CDR3 is TGTGCCAGCAGTTTCTTTGGGGACTCCTACAATGAGCAGTTCTTC. It translates to CASSFFGDSYNEQFF.